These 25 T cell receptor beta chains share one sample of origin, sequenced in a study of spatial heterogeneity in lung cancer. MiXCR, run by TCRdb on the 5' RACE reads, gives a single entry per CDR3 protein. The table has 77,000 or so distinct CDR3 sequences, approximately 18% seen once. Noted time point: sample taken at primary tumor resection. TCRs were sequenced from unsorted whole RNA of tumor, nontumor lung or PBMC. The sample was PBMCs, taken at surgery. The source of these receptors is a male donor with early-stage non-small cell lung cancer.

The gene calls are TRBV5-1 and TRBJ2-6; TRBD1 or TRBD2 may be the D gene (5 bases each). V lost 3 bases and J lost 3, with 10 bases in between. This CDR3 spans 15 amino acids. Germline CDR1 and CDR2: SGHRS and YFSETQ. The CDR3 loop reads CASSWDPFGANVLTF. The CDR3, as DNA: TGCGCCAGCAGCTGGGACCCTTTTGGGGCCAACGTCCTGACTTTC. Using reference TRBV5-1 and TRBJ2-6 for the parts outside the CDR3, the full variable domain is KAGVTQTPRYLIKTRGQQVTLSCSPISGHRSVSWYQQTPGQGLQFLFEYFSETQRNKGNFPGRFSGRQFSNSRSEMNVSTLELGDSALYLCASSWDPFGANVLTFGAGSRLTVL.

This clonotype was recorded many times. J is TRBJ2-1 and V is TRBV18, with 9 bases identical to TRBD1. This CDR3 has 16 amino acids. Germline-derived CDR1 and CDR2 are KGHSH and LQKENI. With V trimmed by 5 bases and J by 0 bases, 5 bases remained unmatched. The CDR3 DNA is TGTGCCAGCTCAGGACAGGGGACCCACTCCTACAATGAGCAGTTCTTC. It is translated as CASSGQGTHSYNEQFF.

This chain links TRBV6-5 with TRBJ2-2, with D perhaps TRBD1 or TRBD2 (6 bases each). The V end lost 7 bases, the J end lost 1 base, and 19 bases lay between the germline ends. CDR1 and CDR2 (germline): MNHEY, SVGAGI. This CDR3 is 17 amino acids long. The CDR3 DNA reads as TGTGCCAGCACCTCTCGTTGGGGGGCCGTGAACACCGGGGAGCTGTTTTTT. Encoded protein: CASTSRWGAVNTGELFF.

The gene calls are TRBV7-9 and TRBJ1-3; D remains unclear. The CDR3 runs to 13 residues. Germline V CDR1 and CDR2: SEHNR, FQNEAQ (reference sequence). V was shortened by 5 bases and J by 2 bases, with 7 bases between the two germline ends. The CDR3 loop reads CASSLATGNTIYF. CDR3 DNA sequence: TGTGCCAGCAGCCTGGCCACTGGAAACACCATATATTTT.

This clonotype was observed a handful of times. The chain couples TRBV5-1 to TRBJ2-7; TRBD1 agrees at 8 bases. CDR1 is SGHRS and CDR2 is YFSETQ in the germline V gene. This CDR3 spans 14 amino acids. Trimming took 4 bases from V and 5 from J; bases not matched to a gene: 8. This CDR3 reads CASSPGGTTNEQYF. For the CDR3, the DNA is TGCGCCAGCAGCCCAGGGGGCACAACCAACGAGCAGTACTTC.

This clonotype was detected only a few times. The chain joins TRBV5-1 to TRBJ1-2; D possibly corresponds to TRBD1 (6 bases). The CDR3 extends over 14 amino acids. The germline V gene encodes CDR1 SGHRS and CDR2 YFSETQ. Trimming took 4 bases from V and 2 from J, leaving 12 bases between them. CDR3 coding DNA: TGCGCCAGCAGCCCGGACAGTTTGAACTATGGCTACACCTTC. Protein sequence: CASSPDSLNYGYTF.

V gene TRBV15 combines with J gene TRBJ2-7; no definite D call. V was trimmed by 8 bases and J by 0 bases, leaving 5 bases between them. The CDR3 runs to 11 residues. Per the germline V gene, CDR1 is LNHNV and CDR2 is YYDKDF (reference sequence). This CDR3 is CATGDSYEQYF. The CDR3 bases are TGTGCCACCGGGGACTCCTACGAGCAGTACTTC.

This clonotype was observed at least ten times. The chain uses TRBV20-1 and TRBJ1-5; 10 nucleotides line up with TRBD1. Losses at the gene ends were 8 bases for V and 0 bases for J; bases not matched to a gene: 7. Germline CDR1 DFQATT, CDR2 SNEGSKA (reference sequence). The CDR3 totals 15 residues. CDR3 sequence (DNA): TGCAGTCCAGGGACAGGGGCGTATAGCAATCAGCCCCAGCATTTT. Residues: CSPGTGAYSNQPQHF.

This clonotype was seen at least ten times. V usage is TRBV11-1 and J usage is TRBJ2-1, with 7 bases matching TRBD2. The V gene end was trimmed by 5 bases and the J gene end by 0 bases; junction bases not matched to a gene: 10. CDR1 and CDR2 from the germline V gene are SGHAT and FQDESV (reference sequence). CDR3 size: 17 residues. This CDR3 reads CASSLGGTGSSYNEQFF. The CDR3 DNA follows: TGTGCCAGCAGCCTCGGGGGGACTGGGAGCTCCTACAATGAGCAGTTCTTC. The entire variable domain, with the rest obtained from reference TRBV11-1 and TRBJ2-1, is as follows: EAEVAQSPRYKITEKSQAVAFWCDPISGHATLYWYRQILGQGPELLVQFQDESVVDDSQLPKDRFSAERLKGVDSTLKIQPAELGDSAMYLCASSLGGTGSSYNEQFFGPGTRLTVL.

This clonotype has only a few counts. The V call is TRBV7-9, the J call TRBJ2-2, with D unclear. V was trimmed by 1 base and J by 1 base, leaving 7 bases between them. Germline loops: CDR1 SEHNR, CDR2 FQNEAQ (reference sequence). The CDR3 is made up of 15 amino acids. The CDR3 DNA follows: TGTGCCAGCAGCTTAGTACAGATGAACACCGGGGAGCTGTTTTTT. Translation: CASSLVQMNTGELFF.

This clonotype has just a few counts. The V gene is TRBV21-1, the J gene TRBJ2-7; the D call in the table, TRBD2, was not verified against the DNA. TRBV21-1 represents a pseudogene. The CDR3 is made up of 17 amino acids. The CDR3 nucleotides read TGTGCCAGCAGCAAAGCGCTACCCCGCCGTGCGTCCTACGAGCAGTACTTC. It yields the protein CASSKALPRRASYEQYF.

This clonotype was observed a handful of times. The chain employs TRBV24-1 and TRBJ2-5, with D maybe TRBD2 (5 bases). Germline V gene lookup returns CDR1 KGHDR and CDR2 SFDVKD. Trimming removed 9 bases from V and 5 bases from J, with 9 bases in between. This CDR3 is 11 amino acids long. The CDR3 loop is CATASGETQYF. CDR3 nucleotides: TGTGCCACCGCCTCGGGGGAGACCCAGTACTTC.

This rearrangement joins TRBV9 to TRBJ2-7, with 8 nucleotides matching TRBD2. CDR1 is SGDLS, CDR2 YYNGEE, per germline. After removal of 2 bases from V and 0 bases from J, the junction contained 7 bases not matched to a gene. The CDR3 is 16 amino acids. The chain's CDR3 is CASSVGLAGASYEQYF. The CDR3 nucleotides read TGTGCCAGCAGCGTGGGGCTAGCGGGCGCCTCCTACGAGCAGTACTTC.

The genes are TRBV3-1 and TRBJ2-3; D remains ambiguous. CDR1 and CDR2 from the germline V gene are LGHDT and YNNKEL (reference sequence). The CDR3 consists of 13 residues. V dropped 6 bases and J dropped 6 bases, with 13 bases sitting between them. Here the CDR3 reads CASSTPYKDTQYF. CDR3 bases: TGTGCCAGCAGTACCCCATATAAGGATACGCAGTATTTT.

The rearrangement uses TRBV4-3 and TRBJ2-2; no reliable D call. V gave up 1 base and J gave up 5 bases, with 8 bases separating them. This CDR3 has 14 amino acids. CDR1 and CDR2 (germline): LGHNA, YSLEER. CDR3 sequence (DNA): TGCGCCAGCAGCCAAGTTCCCAGGACCGGGGAGCTGTTTTTT. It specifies CASSQVPRTGELFF.

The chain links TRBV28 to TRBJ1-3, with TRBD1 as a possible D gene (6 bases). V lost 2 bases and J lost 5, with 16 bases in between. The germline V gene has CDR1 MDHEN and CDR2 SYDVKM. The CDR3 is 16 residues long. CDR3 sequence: CASSLASGGRRNTIYF. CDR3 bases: TGTGCCAGCAGTTTAGCCTCGGGGGGCCGTCGAAACACCATATATTTT.

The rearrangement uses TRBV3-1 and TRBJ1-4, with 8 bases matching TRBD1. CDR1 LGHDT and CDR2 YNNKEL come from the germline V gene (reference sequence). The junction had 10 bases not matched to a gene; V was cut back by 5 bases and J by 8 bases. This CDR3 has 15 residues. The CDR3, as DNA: TGTGCCAGCAGCACGGGACAGGCCATCGGGGAAAAACTGTTTTTT. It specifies CASSTGQAIGEKLFF.

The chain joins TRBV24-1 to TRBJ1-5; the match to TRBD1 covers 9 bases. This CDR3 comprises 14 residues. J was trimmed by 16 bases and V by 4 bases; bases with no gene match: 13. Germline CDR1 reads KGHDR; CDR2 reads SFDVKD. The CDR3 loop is CATSEARGTGGLHF. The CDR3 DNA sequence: TGTGCCACCAGTGAGGCTAGGGGAACAGGGGGCCTACATTTT.

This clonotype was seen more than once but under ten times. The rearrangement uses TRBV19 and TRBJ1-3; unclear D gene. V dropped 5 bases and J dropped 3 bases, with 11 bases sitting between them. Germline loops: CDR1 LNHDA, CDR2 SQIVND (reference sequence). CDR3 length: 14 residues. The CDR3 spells CASSPREVGNTIYF. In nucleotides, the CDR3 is TGTGCCAGTAGTCCCCGGGAGGTTGGAAACACCATATATTTT.

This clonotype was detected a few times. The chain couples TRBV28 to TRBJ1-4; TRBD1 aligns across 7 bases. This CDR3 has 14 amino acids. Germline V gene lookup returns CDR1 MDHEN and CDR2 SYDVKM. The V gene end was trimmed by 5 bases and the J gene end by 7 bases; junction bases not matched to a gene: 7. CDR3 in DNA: TGTGCCAGCAGTCCCGGGACAGCCGGTGAAAAACTGTTTTTT. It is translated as CASSPGTAGEKLFF.

The CDR3 nucleotides read TGTGCCAGCAGCCTAATGACAGGTCCCTCCTACGAGCAGTACTTC. Amino acids: CASSLMTGPSYEQYF. The chain couples TRBV6-2 or TRBV6-3 to TRBJ2-7; weak D call: TRBD1 (6 bases). Germline CDR1 and CDR2: MNHEY and SVGEGT. The CDR3 contains 15 residues. V lost 6 bases to trimming and J lost 0 bases, with 15 bases between them.

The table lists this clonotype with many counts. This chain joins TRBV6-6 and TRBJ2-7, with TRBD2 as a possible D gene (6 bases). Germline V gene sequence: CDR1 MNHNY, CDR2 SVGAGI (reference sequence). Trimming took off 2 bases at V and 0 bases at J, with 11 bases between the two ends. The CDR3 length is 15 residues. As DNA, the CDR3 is TGTGCCAGCAGTTACAGCGCGGGAAGCTCCTACGAGCAGTACTTC. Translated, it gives CASSYSAGSSYEQYF.

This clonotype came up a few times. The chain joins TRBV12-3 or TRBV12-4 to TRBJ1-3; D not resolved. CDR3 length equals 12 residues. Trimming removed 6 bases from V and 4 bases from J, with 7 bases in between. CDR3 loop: CASSQQGNTIYF. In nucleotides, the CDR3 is TGTGCCAGCAGCCAACAGGGAAACACCATATATTTT.

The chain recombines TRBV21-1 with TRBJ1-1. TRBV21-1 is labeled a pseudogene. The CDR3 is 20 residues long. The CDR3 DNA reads TGTGCCAGCAGCAAAAGGCCCATCAAACCCTCCTCCATTCTTACCACTGAAGCTTTCTTT. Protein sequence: CASSKRPIKPSSILTTEAFF.

In DNA form, the CDR3 reads TGCAGTGCTAGAGATGGTAGCTCCTATAATTCACCCCTCCACTTT. Residues: CSARDGSSYNSPLHF. V is TRBV20-1 and J is TRBJ1-6; D unclear. Trimming stripped 0 bases from V and 0 bases from J, with 6 bases between. CDR3 length: 15 amino acids. The germline V gene has CDR1 DFQATT and CDR2 SNEGSKA (reference sequence).